Each of the 32 T cell receptor beta chains below was sequenced from the same sample in a study of T cell repertoires in cytomegalovirus infection. In TCRdb, the reads were re-called with MiXCR into one record per CDR3 protein. The table shows fewer than 700,000 distinct CDR3 sequences, with around 24% occurring only once. Sequences were obtained from CD8+ T cells from PBMCs. The receptors derive from a human donor in good health (CMV status not recorded). Some clones in this sample may be carry-over from other donors' samples.

This clonotype appeared a few times. This sequence joins TRBV5-1 and TRBJ2-5; D uncertain. Germline V gene data show CDR1 as SGHRS and CDR2 as YFSETQ. Trimming took 5 bases from V and 3 from J, leaving 14 bases between them. This CDR3 has 14 residues. The CDR3 DNA sequence: TGCGCCAGCAGGCTTTTCGGGTTAGAAGAGACCCAGTACTTC. Its protein product is CASRLFGLEETQYF.

The CDR3 sequence: CAIRSFKGGAYEQYV. The CDR3 coding sequence is TGTGCCATCAGGAGCTTTAAAGGTGGGGCGTACGAGCAGTACGTC. This chain joins TRBV10-3 and TRBJ2-7, with a tentative D call TRBD1 (5 bases). Germline CDR1 reads ENHRY; CDR2 reads SYGVKD. The CDR3 extends over 15 amino acids. V shed 6 bases and J shed 4 bases, with 19 bases lying between them.

This clonotype was counted between two and nine times. The V and J genes are TRBV12-3 or TRBV12-4 and TRBJ2-1, with 10 bases aligning to TRBD1. Trimming at V came to 6 bases and at J to 4 bases, leaving 12 bases not matched to a gene. CDR3 length equals 17 residues. The CDR3 region has the DNA TGTGCCAGCAGCTCAGCATCCGGGACAGGGGTGTACAATGAGCAGTTCTTC. This gives the protein CASSSASGTGVYNEQFF.

In its sample, this clonotype was seen a few times. The genes are TRBV7-9 and TRBJ1-6; D gene ambiguous. V shed 5 bases and J shed 8 bases, with 13 bases lying between them. Germline-derived CDR1 and CDR2 are SEHNR and FQNEAQ (reference sequence). CDR3 length equals 14 residues. The chain's CDR3 is CASSPGGYDSPLHF. CDR3 in DNA: TGTGCCAGCAGCCCCGGAGGGTATGATTCACCCCTCCACTTT.

This clonotype came up many times. The chain links TRBV7-2 to TRBJ1-1; weak D call: TRBD1 (6 bases). The CDR3 is made up of 14 amino acids. V gave up 1 base and J gave up 2 bases, with 8 bases separating them. From germline, CDR1 is SGHTA and CDR2 FQGNSA. CDR3 nucleotide sequence: TGTGCCAGCAGCTTAGGACAGGCTAACACTGAAGCTTTCTTT. Amino acid sequence: CASSLGQANTEAFF.

This clonotype was recorded a few times. The V gene is TRBV6-5, the J gene TRBJ2-3, with 11 bases that match TRBD2. V shed 4 bases and J 6 bases; nucleotides not matched to a gene: 9. The CDR3 is 16 residues long. Germline CDR1 is MNHEY and CDR2 is SVGAGI. CDR3 in amino acids: CASSLLAGAQGDTQYF. DNA of the CDR3: TGTGCCAGCAGTTTACTAGCGGGGGCACAGGGGGATACGCAGTATTTT.

On this clonotype: This may come from a read error, since a much larger clone is one base off. This CDR3 reads CASSLTGGNGEQFF. In nucleotides, the CDR3 is TGTGCCAGCAGTTTAACCGGGGGAAACGGTGAGCAGTTCTTC. The chain joins TRBV12-3 or TRBV12-4 to TRBJ2-1; D is possibly TRBD2 (6 bases). The CDR3 consists of 14 residues. Trimming pared 2 bases from V and 9 bases from J, leaving 14 bases between.

This clonotype has a count of ten or more. V and J are TRBV7-6 and TRBJ2-4, with TRBD1 as a possible D gene (6 bases). Germline CDR1 SGHVS, CDR2 FNYEAQ. V lost 6 bases and J 5 bases, leaving 14 bases between the germline ends. The CDR3 has 14 residues. In DNA, the CDR3 is TGTGCCAGCAGTTTGGGACATCCTCAAAACATTCAGTACTTC. Translation: CASSLGHPQNIQYF. The variable domain in full, with the rest retrieved from reference TRBV7-6 and TRBJ2-4, is GAGVSQSPRYKVTKRGQDVALRCDPISGHVSLYWYRQALGQGPEFLTYFNYEAQQDKSGLPNDRFSAERPEGSISTLTIQRTEQRDSAMYRCASSLGHPQNIQYFGAGTRLSVL.

This clonotype occurred a few times. V and J are TRBV5-6 and TRBJ1-1, with TRBD1 matching 7 bases. Losses at the gene ends were 2 bases for V and 3 bases for J; bases not matched to a gene: 19. The CDR3 has 19 residues. The germline gives CDR1 SGHDT, CDR2 YYEEEE. The CDR3 nucleotides are TGTGCCAGCAGCTTTCAACGTAACAGGGGAGCGGGTTACGACACTGAAGCTTTCTTT. Amino acids: CASSFQRNRGAGYDTEAFF. Together with reference TRBV5-6 and TRBJ1-1, the CDR3 gives the full variable domain: DAGVTQSPTHLIKTRGQQVTLRCSPKSGHDTVSWYQQALGQGPQFIFQYYEEEERQRGNFPDRFSGHQFPNYSSELNVNALLLGDSALYLCASSFQRNRGAGYDTEAFFGQGTRLTVV.

The chain carries TRBV6-5 and TRBJ2-7; TRBD2 matches at 7 bases. The germline CDR1 and CDR2 sequences are MNHEY and SVGAGI. The CDR3 runs to 16 residues. With 6 bases clipped from V and 4 bases from J, the junction kept 15 bases outside the gene matches. In nucleotides, the CDR3 is TGTGCCAGCAGCCCTAACCGGTGGGGGGGAGCGTACGAGCAGTACGTC. Translation gives CASSPNRWGGAYEQYV.

The chain links TRBV12-3 or TRBV12-4 to TRBJ2-3; TRBD1 matches 12 bases. The CDR3 consists of 15 residues. V shed 10 bases, J shed 5 bases, and the junction held 10 bases outside the gene matches. DNA for the CDR3: TGTGCCAACACCCTCGGGACAGGGGGCCGAGATACGCAGTATTTT. Translated: CANTLGTGGRDTQYF.

The rearrangement links TRBV2 to TRBJ1-4, with TRBD1 as a possible D gene (6 bases). CDR3 length equals 11 residues. V was pared by 11 bases and J by 7 bases, with 11 bases between. Germline assignment: CDR1 SNHLY and CDR2 FYNNEI. DNA for the CDR3: TGTGCCCGCCTAGGGGGTGAAAAACTGTTTTTT. Its translation: CARLGGEKLFF. The complete variable domain, with remaining parts taken from reference TRBV2 and TRBJ1-4, reads EPEVTQTPSHQVTQMGQEVILRCVPISNHLYFYWYRQILGQKVEFLVSFYNNEISEKSEIFDDQFSVERPDGSNFTLKIRSTKLEDSAMYFCARLGGEKLFFGSGTQLSVL.

This clonotype was seen more than once but under ten times. This chain uses TRBV12-3 or TRBV12-4 with TRBJ2-2, with D perhaps TRBD2 (7 bases). Trimming removed 10 bases from V and 4 bases from J, with 19 bases in between. The CDR3 loop spans 15 amino acids. The CDR3 region is CAIPRRGGLTGELFF. Here the CDR3 DNA reads TGTGCCATCCCTCGTAGGGGGGGTCTCACCGGGGAGCTGTTTTTT.

This clonotype has a count of ten or more. CDR3 DNA sequence: TGTGCCAGCAGCTTAGATGGGGCGAACACTGAAGCTTTCTTT. Its protein is CASSLDGANTEAFF. V gene TRBV7-6 combines with J gene TRBJ1-1, with D perhaps TRBD1 (5 bases). Germline values: CDR1 SGHVS, CDR2 FNYEAQ. This CDR3 has 14 residues. V shed 1 base and J shed 1 base, with 7 bases lying between them.

This clonotype came up a few times. The chain is built from TRBV20-1 and TRBJ2-5; 10 positions agree with TRBD2. The V gene's germline CDR1 is DFQATT and CDR2 SNEGSKA (reference sequence). The CDR3 loop spans 13 amino acids. The J segment lost 2 bases and the V segment lost 5 bases, leaving 2 bases of the junction unmatched. The CDR3 loop reads CSASSGGQETQYF. CDR3 nucleotides: TGCAGTGCTTCTAGCGGGGGACAAGAGACCCAGTACTTC.

The chain joins TRBV27 to TRBJ2-2; no reliable D call. Per the germline V gene, CDR1 is MNHEY and CDR2 is SMNVEV (reference sequence). Between the trimmed V and J ends, which lost 4 bases and 0 bases, there was a span of 9 bases. The CDR3 has 15 residues. CDR3 coding DNA: TGTGCCAGCAGTTCCCGTTCCTCGAACACCGGGGAGCTGTTTTTT. Translated: CASSSRSSNTGELFF.

The J gene is TRBJ2-1, the V gene TRBV25-1, with D maybe TRBD2 (7 bases). The germline V and J ends were trimmed by 0 bases and 4 bases, with 22 bases remaining between them. Germline CDR1 reads MGHDK; CDR2 reads SYGVNS. This CDR3 is built from 19 residues. The CDR3 nucleotides are TGTGCCAGCAGTGAATATTTCTCCCCATCGGGGGGCGATTACAATGAGCAGTTCTTC. Protein sequence: CASSEYFSPSGGDYNEQFF. The variable domain in full, completed from reference TRBV25-1 and TRBJ2-1, reads EADIYQTPRYLVIGTGKKITLECSQTMGHDKMYWYQQDPGMELHLIHYSYGVNSTEKGDLSSESTVSRIRTEHFPLTLESARPSHTSQYLCASSEYFSPSGGDYNEQFFGPGTRLTVL.

This clonotype was seen repeatedly, ten times or more. The V gene is TRBV7-9, the J gene TRBJ2-1, with 7 bases that match TRBD2. This CDR3 region has 14 residues. Trimming removed 4 bases from V and 13 bases from J; junction bases left unmatched: 13. The germline CDR1 and CDR2 sequences are SEHNR and FQNEAQ (reference sequence). The CDR3 DNA sequence: TGTGCCAGCAGCTCTTCAACTAGCGCCCAATCCCAGTTCTTC. It codes for CASSSSTSAQSQFF. The full variable domain, completed using reference TRBV7-9 and TRBJ2-1, is DTGVSQNPRHKITKRGQNVTFRCDPISEHNRLYWYRQTLGQGPEFLTYFQNEAQLEKSRLLSDRFSAERPKGSFSTLEIQRTEQGDSAMYLCASSSSTSAQSQFFGPGTRLTVL.

The genes are TRBV29-1 and TRBJ2-3; D unresolved. The germline gives CDR1 SQVTM, CDR2 ANQGSEA. V lost 4 bases and J 4 bases, leaving 18 bases between the germline ends. This CDR3 has 15 amino acids. CDR3 sequence reads: CSVGGLFERADTQYF. The CDR3 DNA reads TGCAGCGTTGGGGGTCTTTTTGAGCGCGCAGATACGCAGTATTTT.

This clonotype has more than one count but fewer than ten. V gene TRBV28 combines with J gene TRBJ2-6, with 9 bases matching TRBD2. This CDR3 is 20 amino acids long. After removal of 3 bases from V and 0 bases from J, the junction contained 12 bases not matched to a gene. Germline V CDR1 and CDR2: MDHEN, SYDVKM. CDR3 bases: TGTGCCAGCAGTTTCGGCGGGGGGGTACTAGAATACTCTGGGGCCAACGTCCTGACTTTC. The encoded protein is CASSFGGGVLEYSGANVLTF.

This clonotype appeared a few times. The V gene is TRBV5-6, the J gene TRBJ1-1; 7 bases line up with TRBD1. This CDR3 contains 12 residues. CDR1 is SGHDT and CDR2 is YYEEEE in the germline V gene. The V and J ends lost 5 bases and 5 bases, in that order; junction bases with no gene match: 3. The CDR3 loop reads CASRTGWTEAFF. The DNA for the CDR3 is TGTGCCAGCAGGACAGGGTGGACTGAAGCTTTCTTT.

This clonotype was recorded a few times. The chain uses TRBV6-2 or TRBV6-3 and TRBJ2-1; 14 bases line up with TRBD2. The CDR3 has 16 amino acids. Germline V gene sequence: CDR1 MNHEY, CDR2 SVGEGT. Trimming removed 2 bases from V and 7 bases from J; junction bases left unmatched: 4. Here the CDR3 reads CASSYAGLAGVNEQFF. CDR3 bases: TGTGCCAGCAGTTACGCGGGACTAGCGGGGGTAAATGAGCAGTTCTTC.

The chain uses TRBV2 and TRBJ1-1; tentatively, D is TRBD1 (5 bases). This CDR3 has 14 residues. Germline V gene lookup returns CDR1 SNHLY and CDR2 FYNNEI. V was cut by 11 bases and J by 4 bases, with 20 bases left in between. The CDR3 is CASPTDKGSTEAFF. DNA of the CDR3: TGTGCCTCACCGACGGACAAGGGAAGCACTGAAGCTTTCTTT.

This clonotype was picked up many times. This rearrangement joins TRBV6-2 or TRBV6-3 to TRBJ2-3; 9 nucleotides line up with TRBD1. This CDR3 has 17 residues. V lost 0 bases to trimming and J lost 4 bases; unmatched junction nucleotides: 8. Germline assignment: CDR1 MNHEY and CDR2 SVGEGT. The CDR3 nucleotides are TGTGCCAGCAGTTACTCAACCGGGACAGGGAGCCCAGATACGCAGTATTTT. Its translation is CASSYSTGTGSPDTQYF.

The table lists this clonotype with a count of one. The rearrangement joins TRBV11-3 to TRBJ2-3; TRBD2 aligns across 8 bases. The CDR3 consists of 18 residues. Germline trimming cut 0 bases from V and 1 base from J; bases unmatched to any gene: 9. Germline V lookup: CDR1 SGHNT, CDR2 YENEEA. The CDR3 reads CASSLDPEGAGGTDTQYF. As DNA, the CDR3 is TGTGCCAGCAGCTTAGATCCCGAAGGAGCGGGGGGCACAGATACGCAGTATTTT.

The genes are TRBV20-1 and TRBJ1-5; maybe TRBD1 (6 bases). The V end was cut by 4 bases, the J end by 2 bases, with 18 bases between. The CDR3 runs 16 residues. The V gene's germline CDR1 is DFQATT and CDR2 SNEGSKA (reference sequence). This chain's CDR3 is CSAMGHGSGGNQPQHF. In nucleotides, the CDR3 is TGCAGTGCTATGGGACATGGATCTGGGGGCAATCAGCCCCAGCATTTT.

With regard to this clonotype: A read error may be the cause here, since a much bigger clone is one base away. This sequence joins TRBV7-6 and TRBJ2-2; D remains unclear. This CDR3 is built from 15 residues. From germline, CDR1 is SGHVS and CDR2 FNYEAQ. Trimming stripped 5 bases from V and 7 bases from J, with 17 bases between. The CDR3 region has the DNA TGTGCCAGCAGCCGTTTGGAGCAGGATAACGGGGAGCTGTTTTTT. This encodes CASSRLEQDNGELFF.

V and J are TRBV5-1 and TRBJ1-1; D remains unclear. V lost 2 bases and J 6 bases, leaving 11 bases between the germline ends. Germline V gives CDR1 SGHRS, CDR2 YFSETQ. The CDR3 spans 13 residues. The CDR3 DNA is TGCGCCAGCAGCTTAAGGGATACTTCTGAAGCTTTCTTT. Translation gives CASSLRDTSEAFF.

This clonotype has just a few counts. The rearrangement links TRBV12-5 to TRBJ2-7; no firm D call. Looked up from germline, CDR1 is LGHNT and CDR2 is FRNRAP. CDR3 size: 13 residues. Trimming pared 6 bases from V and 6 bases from J, leaving 15 bases between. CDR3: CASGLPSDGEQYF. The CDR3 coding sequence is TGTGCTAGTGGCCTACCGTCGGACGGCGAGCAGTACTTC.

The chain has TRBV18 and TRBJ2-7; 10 nucleotides match TRBD1. The CDR3 covers 15 residues. The V gene end was trimmed by 6 bases and the J gene end by 4 bases; junction bases not matched to a gene: 9. The germline V gene has CDR1 KGHSH and CDR2 LQKENI. The CDR3, as DNA: TGTGCCAGCTCGCCCACCGGGACAGGGGATTACGAGCAGTACTTC. This sequence encodes CASSPTGTGDYEQYF.

As concerns this clonotype: A much larger clone lies a single base off, so this may be a read error. J is TRBJ1-1 and V is TRBV7-2; unclear D gene. This CDR3 is built from 14 residues. Germline CDR1 is SGHTA and CDR2 is FQGNSA. The CDR3 sequence: CASSLEGFPTEALF. The CDR3 region has the DNA TGTGCCAGCAGCTTAGAAGGGTTTCCCACTGAAGCTCTCTTT.

This chain uses TRBV19 with TRBJ2-5; D possibly corresponds to TRBD1 (6 bases). The CDR3 loop spans 15 amino acids. V was clipped by 6 bases and J by 5 bases, with 19 bases between them. Per germline, CDR1 LNHDA and CDR2 SQIVND (reference sequence). The CDR3: CASRAEDRVRETQYF. CDR3 nucleotide sequence: TGTGCCAGTAGGGCGGAGGACAGAGTACGGGAGACCCAGTACTTC.